This T cell receptor (beta chain) emerged from a study of identical twins (TCRdb year 2016). Regarding the study in general: To test whether fetal clonotypes persist, this study deep-sequenced TCR alpha and beta repertoires from monozygotic twins, from unrelated adults of various ages, and from cord blood. Replicate twin experiments were performed at different times using different library preparation protocols to rule out contamination.

Details on this clonotype: This clone's antigen is unknown. The sample holds no much larger clone one base away, and base qualities are not on file.

Results the study describes overall, beyond this receptor: Compared with coincidental sharing between unrelated individuals, out-of-frame TCR alpha sequences shared between twins showed an excess of sequences with low generation probability. Fewer insertions were carried by abundant cord blood beta clonotypes; a weaker similar trend was observed in young adult naive repertoires, while no such trend was observed in memory repertoires. In monozygotic twins, out-of-frame TCR alpha sharing was systematically underestimated by recombination models, although the models agreed with sharing between unrelated individuals. In beta out-of-frame sequences, excess twin sharing was weaker, because having fewer shared sequences lowered the signal-to-noise ratio. Conclusions relied on cross-sectional statistical analysis, since the same donors could not be followed over many years. Invariant T cells such as MAIT and iNKT could partly confound zero-insertion analyses, although diverse VJ usage argued against such confounding for most clonotypes.

Every donor in the study was a healthy Caucasian. Miltenyi CD45RO+ enrichment and human naive T-cell isolation kits were used to isolate memory (CD45RO+) and naive T cells from PBMC. The receptor library was made with 5' RACE. For sequencing, an Illumina HiSeq 2000 was employed. A universal primer binding site was introduced by template switching, and a unique molecular identifier was present in the final cDNA, enabling accurate counting of TCR cDNA molecules. Specific primers in the conserved constant-segment region were used to synthesize first-strand cDNA for the TCR alpha and beta chains. To control for contamination, each cDNA library was double barcoded with a SMART-Mk sample barcode plus Illumina barcodes. TruSeq adapter sequences and Illumina sample barcodes were added in two successive PCR steps. Sequencing of the TCR alpha and beta cDNA libraries was done on the Illumina HiSeq platform using custom primers. The published analysis was carried out like this. MiGEC processed the raw reads to extract unique molecular identifiers, while MiXCR was used to determine the CDR3 positions. For each individual, recombination models were inferred using an EM algorithm with the repgenHMM and IGoR tools. The analysis of shared clonotypes was done with the tcR package in R, with sharing normalized by the product of cloneset sizes. To study raw recombination without the effects of thymic and clonal selection, out-of-frame nonproductive sequences were analyzed. TCRdb trimmed public reads at Q25 via fastp, called clones via MiXCR and kept in-frame beta chains. Every distinct CDR3 protein forms one entry, paired with its most common genes and DNA. The V and J calls shown here were made by TCRdb, not taken from the authors' results. This sample has under 300,000 distinct CDR3 sequences in its table, and about an eighth of those were observed once. The ten largest make up 7% to 9.5% of the sample.

The TCR sequence derives from a woman in her late teens or twenties in good health. Sequenced: memory (CD45RO+) T cells sorted from blood. Per the publication, the cell subset or site label means: CD45RO+ enriched T cells.

The nucleotide sequence is TGTGCCAGCAGTGAAACTAGCGGGAACACCGGGGAGCTGTTTTTT. This translates into CASSETSGNTGELFF. The chain is assembled from TRBV2 and TRBJ2-2, with 8 central nucleotides matching TRBD2. Counted from cysteine to phenylalanine, this CDR3 has 15 amino acids. The kept DNA is CDR3 alone, 45 bases in frame from the first base. The germline V gene gives CDR1 as SNHLY and CDR2 as FYNNEI. Here V drops 2 bases and J drops 1 base, and the junction holds 0 bases not matched to any gene. Supplemented by the reference TRBV2 and TRBJ2-2 proteins around the CDR3, the complete variable domain is EPEVTQTPSHQVTQMGQEVILRCVPISNHLYFYWYRQILGQKVEFLVSFYNNEISEKSEIFDDQFSVERPDGSNFTLKIRSTKLEDSAMYFCASSETSGNTGELFFGEGSRLTVL.